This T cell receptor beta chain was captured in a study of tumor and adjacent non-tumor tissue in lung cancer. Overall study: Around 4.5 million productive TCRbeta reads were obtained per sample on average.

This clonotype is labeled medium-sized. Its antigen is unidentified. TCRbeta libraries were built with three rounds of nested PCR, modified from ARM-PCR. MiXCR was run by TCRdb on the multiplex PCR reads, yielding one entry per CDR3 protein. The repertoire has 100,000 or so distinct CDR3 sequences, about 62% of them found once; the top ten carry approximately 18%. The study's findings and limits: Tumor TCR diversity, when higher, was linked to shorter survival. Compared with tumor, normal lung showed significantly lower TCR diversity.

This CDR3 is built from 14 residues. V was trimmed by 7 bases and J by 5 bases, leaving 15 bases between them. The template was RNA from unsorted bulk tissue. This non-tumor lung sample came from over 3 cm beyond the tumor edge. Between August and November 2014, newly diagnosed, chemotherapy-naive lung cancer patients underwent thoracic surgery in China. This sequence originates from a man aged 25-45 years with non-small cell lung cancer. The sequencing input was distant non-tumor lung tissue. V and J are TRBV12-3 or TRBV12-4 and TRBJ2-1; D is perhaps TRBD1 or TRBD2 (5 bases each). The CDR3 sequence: CASNRQGADNEQFF. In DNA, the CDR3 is TGTGCCAGCAACAGGCAGGGAGCAGACAATGAGCAGTTCTTC.